The 25 T cell receptor beta chains below all came from one sample that was sequenced in a study of blood T cell repertoires in COVID-19. The data were produced by immunoSEQ multiplex PCR, yet TCRdb's version contains in-frame clones alone and is incomplete. Of about 130,000 clones in the sample, 79% were seen once. Sequenced sample: peripheral blood. All receptors come from a man aged 35-49 years with active or convalescent COVID-19.

The chain uses TRBV9 and TRBJ1-2; D gene uncertain. V was cut by 0 bases and J by 4 bases, with 10 bases left in between. The CDR3 sequence is 14 residues long. Germline CDR1 SGDLS, CDR2 YYNGEE. The CDR3 DNA reads as TGTGCCAGCAGCGTAGAGCCCCCGGGCTATGGCTACACCTTC. Its translation is CASSVEPPGYGYTF.

The chain joins TRBV28 to TRBJ2-3; D might be TRBD1 (6 bases). V was shortened by 6 bases and J by 9 bases, with 13 bases between the two germline ends. Germline V CDR1 and CDR2: MDHEN, SYDVKM. The CDR3 runs to 12 residues. CDR3 residues: CASRPQGLTQYF. DNA for the CDR3: TGTGCCAGCAGACCGCAGGGGTTAACGCAGTATTTT. Full variable domain (rest looked up from reference TRBV28 and TRBJ2-3): DVKVTQSSRYLVKRTGEKVFLECVQDMDHENMFWYRQDPGLGLRLIYFSYDVKMKEKGDIPEGYSVSREKKERFSLILESASTNQTSMYLCASRPQGLTQYFGPGTRLTVL.

The chain has TRBV15 and TRBJ1-1; D uncertain. V lost 8 bases, J lost 2 bases, and 15 bases lay in between. There are 14 residues in the CDR3. Germline V gene data show CDR1 as LNHNV and CDR2 as YYDKDF (reference sequence). CDR3 nucleotide sequence: TGTGCCACCGGAAAAATGCAGACTAACACTGAAGCTTTCTTT. Translation gives CATGKMQTNTEAFF.

V usage is TRBV2 and J usage is TRBJ2-7; possibly TRBD1 for D (5 bases). V was clipped by 4 bases and J by 4 bases, with 8 bases between them. The germline CDR1 and CDR2 sequences are SNHLY and FYNNEI. The CDR3 extends over 12 amino acids. CDR3 nucleotides: TGTGCCAGCAGTGTAGGGGTTTACGAGCAGTACTTC. The encoded protein is CASSVGVYEQYF.

The CDR3 loop reads CASSRQRIAEAFF. The CDR3 region has the DNA TGTGCCAGCAGTCGACAACGTATCGCTGAAGCTTTCTTT. This sequence joins TRBV12-3 or TRBV12-4 and TRBJ1-1, with unresolved D. V lost 5 bases and J 6 bases, leaving 13 bases between the germline ends. The CDR3 is 13 amino acids.

This clone was detected only once. The chain is built from TRBV5-6 and TRBJ2-7; D uncertain. The CDR3 is 14 residues long. V dropped 2 bases and J dropped 3 bases, with 12 bases sitting between them. CDR1 and CDR2 (germline): SGHDT, YYEEEE. This CDR3 reads CASSFSELLYEQYF. DNA of the CDR3: TGTGCCAGCAGCTTTTCTGAACTCCTCTACGAGCAGTACTTC.

The chain has TRBV24-1 and TRBJ2-5; TRBD1 matches at 12 bases. CDR1 KGHDR and CDR2 SFDVKD come from the germline V gene. This CDR3 region has 16 residues. Trimming removed 4 bases from V and 3 bases from J; junction bases left unmatched: 5. The CDR3 DNA reads as TGTGCCACCAGTGACACCGGGACAGGGGGCAAAGAGACCCAGTACTTC. It encodes CATSDTGTGGKETQYF.

The chain joins TRBV5-1 to TRBJ1-1; TRBD1 matches at 8 bases. Germline V gene data show CDR1 as SGHRS and CDR2 as YFSETQ. V lost 0 bases to trimming and J lost 0 bases; unmatched junction nucleotides: 4. The CDR3 totals 16 residues. CDR3 loop: CASSLGLTGVNTEAFF. CDR3 coding DNA: TGCGCCAGCAGCTTGGGACTGACAGGGGTGAACACTGAAGCTTTCTTT. Combining the CDR3 with reference TRBV5-1 and TRBJ1-1 gives the whole variable domain KAGVTQTPRYLIKTRGQQVTLSCSPISGHRSVSWYQQTPGQGLQFLFEYFSETQRNKGNFPGRFSGRQFSNSRSEMNVSTLELGDSALYLCASSLGLTGVNTEAFFGQGTRLTVV.

The chain is built from TRBV10-3 and TRBJ2-7; possible D gene TRBD1, 6 bases. V was clipped by 2 bases and J by 2 bases, with 13 bases between them. Per germline, CDR1 ENHRY and CDR2 SYGVKD. CDR3 length equals 15 residues. The CDR3 DNA sequence: TGTGCCATCAGTGAGACAGGGCCGGGGACCTACGAGCAGTACTTC. It yields the protein CAISETGPGTYEQYF.

CDR3 in DNA: TGTGCCAGCAGTGAAATGAGCGGGGAAAGGAACGGGGAGCTGTTTTTT. This codes for CASSEMSGERNGELFF. V usage is TRBV28 and J usage is TRBJ2-2, with 7 nucleotides matching TRBD2. The CDR3 loop spans 16 amino acids. V was pared by 5 bases and J by 7 bases, with 13 bases of the junction left unmatched. Germline CDR1 is MDHEN and CDR2 is SYDVKM.

The rearrangement links TRBV25-1 to TRBJ2-1; 8 positions agree with TRBD1. CDR1 and CDR2 from the germline V gene are MGHDK and SYGVNS. Trimming at V came to 8 bases and at J to 12 bases, leaving 12 bases not matched to a gene. This CDR3 contains 13 residues. Here the CDR3 DNA reads TGTGCCAGCGGCTTCGGGACAGGCTTAGGGCAGTTCTTC. Protein product: CASGFGTGLGQFF.

The V and J genes are TRBV25-1 and TRBJ1-2; D perhaps matches TRBD1 (6 bases). The V end lost 2 bases, the J end lost 3 bases, and 19 bases lay between the germline ends. Germline V gene sequence: CDR1 MGHDK, CDR2 SYGVNS. The CDR3 contains 17 residues. The CDR3: CASSEENRAYLYYGYTF. In DNA form, the CDR3 reads TGTGCCAGCAGTGAAGAAAACAGGGCATACTTGTACTATGGCTACACCTTC.

This clone has just a few counts. CDR3 protein: CASSQDPGGLNYGYTF. The CDR3 nucleotides are TGTGCCAGCAGCCAAGATCCTGGAGGGCTTAACTATGGCTACACCTTC. The V and J genes are TRBV4-2 and TRBJ1-2; D unresolved. Trimming took 0 bases from V and 1 from J, leaving 12 bases between them. Germline V gives CDR1 LGHNA, CDR2 YNFKEQ. The CDR3 sequence is 16 residues long.

This clone came up a few times. Other DNA sequences from this sample encode an identical CDR3 as well. This chain connects TRBV30 to TRBJ1-3, with D unresolved. Germline V gives CDR1 GTSNPN, CDR2 SVGIG (reference sequence). Trimming pared 1 base from V and 0 bases from J, leaving 7 bases between. CDR3 size: 14 residues. CDR3 sequence reads: CAWSATYSGNTIYF. DNA of the CDR3: TGTGCCTGGAGTGCCACCTACTCTGGAAACACCATATATTTT.

Here the CDR3 DNA reads TGTGCCACCAGCAGAGATGAGGTGTGGGGGCAGATCTATGGCTACACCTTC. The encoded protein is CATSRDEVWGQIYGYTF. The gene calls are TRBV15 and TRBJ1-2, with TRBD1 as a possible D gene (6 bases). The CDR3 covers 17 residues. V shed 0 bases and J shed 4 bases, with 18 bases lying between them. Germline CDR1 and CDR2: LNHNV and YYDKDF (reference sequence).

For the CDR3, the DNA is TGCGCCAGCAGGGCGGGGCCCTCGGGCAATGAGCAGTTCTTC. Translation gives CASRAGPSGNEQFF. The chain carries TRBV5-1 and TRBJ2-1; D is possibly TRBD2 (6 bases). Germline assignment: CDR1 SGHRS and CDR2 YFSETQ. CDR3 length equals 14 residues. V lost 5 bases, J lost 6 bases, and 15 bases lay in between. Drawing the rest from reference TRBV5-1 and TRBJ2-1, the complete variable domain is KAGVTQTPRYLIKTRGQQVTLSCSPISGHRSVSWYQQTPGQGLQFLFEYFSETQRNKGNFPGRFSGRQFSNSRSEMNVSTLELGDSALYLCASRAGPSGNEQFFGPGTRLTVL.

V and J are TRBV5-1 and TRBJ2-7; 12 bases are shared with TRBD2. Trimming at V came to 2 bases and at J to 2 bases, leaving 2 bases not matched to a gene. The CDR3 is made up of 15 amino acids. The V gene's germline CDR1 is SGHRS and CDR2 YFSETQ. The CDR3: CASSLLAGGPYEQYF. The CDR3 coding sequence is TGCGCCAGCAGCTTACTAGCGGGAGGCCCCTACGAGCAGTACTTC. The whole variable domain, filled in from reference TRBV5-1 and TRBJ2-7, reads KAGVTQTPRYLIKTRGQQVTLSCSPISGHRSVSWYQQTPGQGLQFLFEYFSETQRNKGNFPGRFSGRQFSNSRSEMNVSTLELGDSALYLCASSLLAGGPYEQYFGPGTRLTVT.

In nucleotides, the CDR3 is TGCGCCAGCAGCGGGGGGACAGTTGGAAACACCATATATTTT. This gives the protein CASSGGTVGNTIYF. The chain is built from TRBV5-1 and TRBJ1-3, with 7 bases aligning to TRBD1. V was pared by 4 bases and J by 3 bases, with 4 bases of the junction left unmatched. Germline V gene data show CDR1 as SGHRS and CDR2 as YFSETQ. The CDR3 extends over 14 amino acids.

The V and J genes are TRBV10-3 and TRBJ2-3; 9 bases map to TRBD2. J gave up 2 bases and V 11 bases, and 5 bases lay outside the gene matches. Germline CDR1 reads ENHRY; CDR2 reads SYGVKD. The CDR3 is 13 amino acids. The CDR3 reads CASSSGVTDTQYF. The CDR3 DNA follows: TGTGCCTCCTCTAGCGGGGTCACAGATACGCAGTATTTT.

The chain combines TRBV29-1 with TRBJ1-1; D remains ambiguous. CDR3 length equals 10 residues. Trimming removed 5 bases at V and 6 bases at J, with 7 bases between. Germline CDR1 reads SQVTM; CDR2 reads ANQGSEA. The CDR3 here is CSVLSAEAFF. The CDR3 nucleotides read TGCAGCGTTCTTTCCGCTGAAGCTTTCTTT.

The chain links TRBV7-3 to TRBJ2-7; maybe TRBD2 (6 bases). CDR1 SGHTA and CDR2 FQGTGA come from the germline V gene. V gave up 0 bases and J gave up 7 bases, with 13 bases separating them. The CDR3 is 14 amino acids. CDR3 sequence (DNA): TGTGCCAGCAGCTTAACCCCAGGTGCGGGGGAGCAGTACTTC. This sequence encodes CASSLTPGAGEQYF.

This clone appeared a few times. V usage is TRBV10-3 and J usage is TRBJ2-1; 9 positions agree with TRBD2. The ends lost 5 bases at V and 7 bases at J; junction bases unmatched: 0. The CDR3 sequence is 12 residues long. Germline values: CDR1 ENHRY, CDR2 SYGVKD. This CDR3 reads CAISSGGNEQFF. The CDR3 DNA reads TGTGCCATCAGTAGCGGGGGGAATGAGCAGTTCTTC.

The chain couples TRBV24-1 to TRBJ2-2; 7 nucleotides agree with TRBD2. The CDR3 is made up of 11 amino acids. With 9 bases clipped from V and 7 bases from J, the junction kept 1 base outside the gene matches. Germline loops: CDR1 KGHDR, CDR2 SFDVKD. CDR3 DNA: TGTGCCACCTCGGGAGGCGGGGAGCTGTTTTTT. It codes for CATSGGGELFF.

This clone showed up just once. The rearrangement uses TRBV2 and TRBJ1-1; 7 nucleotides align to TRBD1. V dropped 8 bases and J dropped 4; count of bases not matched to a gene: 7. CDR1 is SNHLY, CDR2 FYNNEI, per germline. The CDR3 runs to 13 residues. CDR3 region: CASLYRGGTEAFF. CDR3 coding DNA: TGTGCCAGCCTTTACAGGGGTGGCACTGAAGCTTTCTTT.

The chain joins TRBV3-1 (or the pseudogene TRBV3-2) to TRBJ1-5; D ambiguous. The CDR3 length is 16 residues. V gave up 0 bases and J gave up 0 bases, with 9 bases separating them. The germline V gene encodes CDR1 LGHDT and CDR2 YNNKEL (reference sequence). The CDR3 sequence is CASSQDPPGSNQPQHF. The CDR3 nucleotides read TGTGCCAGCAGCCAAGATCCCCCGGGTAGCAATCAGCCCCAGCATTTT.